The present T cell receptor beta chain was sequenced within a study of T cell repertoires in cytomegalovirus infection. The study's findings and limits: Identification of carriers of CMV plus the relevant HLA was performed using cumulative public TCR beta family frequency.

In the case of this clonotype: Antigen specificity is unknown. One junction end does not reproduce the germline sequence, and a read error may be involved.

Germline lookup yields CDR1 SSHAT and CDR2 FNYEAQ (reference sequence). The CDR3 extends over 13 amino acids. A single record per CDR3 protein comes from TCRdb applying MiXCR to the reads. This table has tens of thousands of distinct CDR3 sequences, more than 25% appearing once. This sequence originates from a human donor in good health (CMV status not recorded). Some clones in this sample may be carry-over from other donors' samples. This sample comprised CD8+ T cells from cultured PBMCs, obtained from culture after CMV antigen stimulation. This chain connects TRBV7-7 to TRBJ2-5, with TRBD2 as a possible D gene (5 bases). For the CDR3, the DNA is TGTGCTAGCAGCCTTAGCGTTTGGGAGACCCAGTACTTC. Translating gives CASSLSVWETQYF.